This T cell receptor (beta chain) came from a study of cytomegalovirus exposure and HLA in healthy donors. The CDR3 covers 14 residues. V lost 3 bases and J lost 7; bases outside the gene matches: 6. The germline gives CDR1 SGHAT, CDR2 FQNNGV. Primers for the PCR totalled 60 Vbeta and 13 Jbeta. The method was immunoSEQ multiplex PCR; TCRdb's version includes in-frame clones alone and lacks a portion of them. The data hold 100,000 or so clones, with around 77% observed a single time. Broader study findings: Reportedly, cytomegalovirus status was diagnosed with high sensitivity and specificity. In a later analysis, across HLA loci, associated TCR counts were highest for DRB1, lowest for HLA-C.

On this clone: Its antigen is not identified.

The chain has TRBV11-2 and TRBJ2-1; 7 nucleotides agree with TRBD2. This clonotype was sampled from a male donor in good health and CMV-seropositive. The sample taken for sequencing was PBMCs. The CDR3 loop reads CASSFTTSENEQFF. CDR3 nucleotides: TGTGCCAGCAGCTTTACAACTAGCGAGAATGAGCAGTTCTTC. Variable domain in full (rest from reference TRBV11-2 and TRBJ2-1): EAGVAQSPRYKIIEKRQSVAFWCNPISGHATLYWYQQILGQGPKLLIQFQNNGVVDDSQLPKDRFSAERLKGVDSTLKIQPAKLEDSAVYLCASSFTTSENEQFFGPGTRLTVL.